This T cell receptor beta chain was sequenced during a study of patients and donors after allogeneic stem cell transplantation. There are 15 residues in the CDR3. The trim removed 6 bases at V and 6 bases at J, leaving 10 bases unmatched. Germline CDR1 SNHLY, CDR2 FYNNEI. TCRdb reprocessed the RT-PCR reads with MiXCR, giving one entry per CDR3 protein. The sample lists 150,000 to 200,000 distinct CDR3 sequences; 30% were seen once. This clonotype showed up just a few times. The V and J genes are TRBV2 and TRBJ2-1, with 8 nucleotides matching TRBD1. The sequence came from a human donor who was either an allogeneic HSCT recipient or a stem cell or donor lymphocyte infusion donor (not recorded which). It is not recorded whose cells these are; they may come from a transplant donor. Input material: blood, either unsorted or a sorted T cell fraction (not recorded which). The CDR3 sequence: CASSEDRAGINEQFF. The CDR3 nucleotides are TGTGCCAGCAGCGAGGACAGGGCGGGGATCAATGAGCAGTTCTTC. The full variable domain, rest sourced from reference TRBV2 and TRBJ2-1, is EPEVTQTPSHQVTQMGQEVILRCVPISNHLYFYWYRQILGQKVEFLVSFYNNEISEKSEIFDDQFSVERPDGSNFTLKIRSTKLEDSAMYFCASSEDRAGINEQFFGPGTRLTVL.